This T cell receptor (beta chain) was identified during a study of blood T cell repertoires in COVID-19. Study as a whole: From the United States, Italy and Spain came samples of acute and convalescent COVID-19. T cells, B-cell-depleted T cells, or PBMCs supplied cDNA or gDNA.

Deletions cut 0 bases from V and 8 bases from J, with 17 bases between. The CDR3 extends over 16 amino acids. Germline loops: CDR1 LNHDA, CDR2 SQIVND (reference sequence). Patients at the Seattle site were enrolled during active infection and followed longitudinally. Profiled with immunoSEQ multiplex PCR; TCRdb holds only in-frame clones, not every one. The table records 150,000 to 250,000 clones, less than 95% of them present only once. Sequenced material: peripheral blood. The chain joins TRBV19 to TRBJ2-1; D is possibly TRBD2 (7 bases). The sequence was collected from a young man with COVID-19, enrolled during active disease. The CDR3: CASSIDIGPGGDEQFF. Written as DNA, the CDR3 is TGTGCCAGTAGTATAGATATAGGACCGGGGGGCGATGAGCAGTTCTTC.